A selection of T cell receptor beta chains follows, all from one sample in a study of regulatory T cells in long-lasting Graves disease. Using its own MiXCR run on the multiplex PCR reads, TCRdb lists one record per CDR3 protein. Among approximately 400,000 distinct CDR3 sequences listed, around 20% were seen once. The sequencing used peripheral blood mononuclear cells (PBMCs), collected when the disease was refractory, from a patient treated with antithyroid drugs. These receptor sequences come from a female donor with Graves disease. Both conserved end residues are part of each CDR3. A D gene is named only where the DNA matches it firmly. A row's size may be missing; if present it is once, few, many or a size class.

v_call: TRBV9
clone_size: NA
cdr3_length: 13
d_call: NA
j_call: TRBJ2-1
cdr3_aa: CASSPIHTNEQFF
cdr3_nt: TGTGCCAGCAGCCCAATCCACACCAATGAGCAGTTCTTC

v_call: TRBV7-2
clone_size: NA
cdr3_length: 18
d_call: NA
j_call: TRBJ2-2
cdr3_aa: CASSPMLMGGQSTGELFF
cdr3_nt: TGTGCCAGCAGCCCTATGTTAATGGGCGGGCAAAGCACCGGGGAGCTGTTTTTT

v_call: TRBV7-9
clone_size: NA
cdr3_length: 16
d_call: NA
j_call: TRBJ1-2
cdr3_aa: CASSSTPGHGNYGYTF
cdr3_nt: TGTGCCAGCAGCTCCACCCCAGGACACGGGAACTATGGCTACACCTTC

v_call: TRBV30
clone_size: many
cdr3_length: 12
d_call: NA
j_call: TRBJ1-3
cdr3_aa: CAWSEAGNTIYF
cdr3_nt: TGTGCCTGGAGTGAAGCTGGAAACACCATATATTTT

v_call: TRBV13
clone_size: NA
cdr3_length: 15
d_call: TRBD1
j_call: TRBJ2-3
cdr3_aa: CASSRPGTGADTQYF
cdr3_nt: TGTGCCAGCAGCCGTCCCGGGACAGGTGCAGATACGCAGTATTTT

v_call: TRBV7-9
clone_size: few
cdr3_length: 15
d_call: NA
j_call: TRBJ2-5
cdr3_aa: CASSLKKTGYETQYF
cdr3_nt: TGTGCCAGCAGCTTGAAAAAAACAGGGTACGAGACCCAGTACTTC

v_call: TRBV5-5
clone_size: many
cdr3_length: 15
d_call: NA
j_call: TRBJ1-2
cdr3_aa: CASSLATAFNYGYTF
cdr3_nt: TGTGCCAGCAGCTTGGCGACAGCCTTCAACTATGGCTACACCTTC

v_call: TRBV9
clone_size: few
cdr3_length: 19
d_call: NA
j_call: TRBJ2-6
cdr3_aa: CASSLGQTRRYSGANVLTF
cdr3_nt: TGTGCCAGCAGCCTCGGACAGACCCGGCGATACTCTGGGGCCAACGTCCTGACTTTC

v_call: TRBV12-3/TRBV12-4
clone_size: many
cdr3_length: 13
d_call: NA
j_call: TRBJ1-2
cdr3_aa: CASSPQGFGGYTF
cdr3_nt: TGTGCCAGCAGCCCACAGGGTTTTGGGGGCTACACCTTC

v_call: TRBV25-1
clone_size: few
cdr3_length: 13
d_call: NA
j_call: TRBJ1-1
cdr3_aa: CASSEFPNTEAFF
cdr3_nt: TGTGCCAGCAGTGAATTTCCTAACACTGAAGCTTTCTTT

v_call: TRBV7-2
clone_size: NA
cdr3_length: 14
d_call: TRBD2
j_call: TRBJ2-7
cdr3_aa: CASSYSGNSCEQYF
cdr3_nt: TGTGCCAGCAGCTACAGCGGGAATTCCTGCGAGCAGTACTTC

v_call: TRBV9
clone_size: few
cdr3_length: 14
d_call: NA
j_call: TRBJ1-2
cdr3_aa: CASSVELQSYGYTF
cdr3_nt: TGTGCCAGCAGCGTAGAGTTACAGTCCTATGGCTACACCTTC

v_call: TRBV7-9
clone_size: NA
cdr3_length: 13
d_call: NA
j_call: TRBJ2-5
cdr3_aa: CASSLASSQTQYF
cdr3_nt: TGTGCCAGCAGCTTAGCGTCGAGTCAGACCCAGTACTTC

v_call: TRBV2
clone_size: NA
cdr3_length: 16
d_call: TRBD1
j_call: TRBJ1-5
cdr3_aa: CASSSWDSSSNQPQHF
cdr3_nt: TGTGCCAGCAGCTCATGGGACAGTTCTAGCAATCAGCCCCAGCATTTT

v_call: TRBV15
clone_size: many
cdr3_length: 18
d_call: NA
j_call: TRBJ2-6
cdr3_aa: CATSRDQGAGSGANVLTF
cdr3_nt: TGTGCCACCAGCAGAGATCAAGGGGCTGGCTCTGGGGCCAACGTCCTGACTTTC

v_call: TRBV16
clone_size: NA
cdr3_length: 14
d_call: TRBD1
j_call: TRBJ1-3
cdr3_aa: CASSQSGQGSTIYF
cdr3_nt: TGTGCCAGCAGCCAGTCCGGACAGGGAAGCACCATATATTTT

v_call: TRBV7-9
clone_size: NA
cdr3_length: 15
d_call: NA
j_call: TRBJ2-5
cdr3_aa: CALQSSGDLQETQYF
cdr3_nt: TGTGCGTTACAAAGTTCGGGGGACTTGCAAGAGACCCAGTACTTC

v_call: TRBV7-2
clone_size: few
cdr3_length: 13
d_call: NA
j_call: TRBJ2-7
cdr3_aa: CAIRALVSPEQYF
cdr3_nt: TGTGCCATTCGGGCATTGGTTTCTCCCGAGCAGTACTTC

v_call: TRBV20-1
clone_size: few
cdr3_length: 16
d_call: NA
j_call: TRBJ2-2
cdr3_aa: CSALGVRGSNTGELFF
cdr3_nt: TGCAGTGCCCTAGGCGTGCGAGGGAGTAACACCGGGGAGCTGTTTTTT